This T cell receptor beta chain was recovered during a study of CD8 T cells in Susac syndrome. CDR3 length: 14 residues. Germline CDR1 and CDR2: LNHDA and SQIVND (reference sequence). V lost 5 bases and J lost 4; bases outside the gene matches: 5. The RNA, roughly 0.45 to 1 ug, was put through reverse transcription using random hexamers. Amplification of TCR beta CDR3 across 54 Vbeta and 13 Jbeta was performed with immunoSEQ multiplex PCR. Each CDR3 protein is one row after TCRdb ran MiXCR on the immunoSEQ multiplex PCR reads. There are around 280,000 distinct CDR3 sequences in the sample; 70% to 90% occur only once, and over 0.1% lies in the top ten.

The chain couples TRBV19 to TRBJ2-1; TRBD2 matches at 7 bases. This sequence was found in a human donor with multiple sclerosis. Sequenced input: CD8+ T cells from PBMCs. In nucleotides, the CDR3 is TGTGCCAGTAGTTTATCGGGACTATACAATGAGCAGTTCTTC. It codes for CASSLSGLYNEQFF.